Here is one T cell receptor (beta chain) with its context. Its antigen has not been determined. The read ends 3 residues early relative to the CDR3; the germline J gene fills the gap. The data are from a study of Tregs in tolerant kidney transplant recipients (dated by TCRdb to the late 2010s). Some background on the complete study: Transplants used related donors with nonmyeloablative bone marrow transplantation; mixed chimerism was transient in the human trials. Before combined kidney and bone marrow transplantation, this study identified donor-specific regulatory T cells using TCRbeta sequencing and then followed those same cells after transplant.

The CDR3, from cysteine to phenylalanine, totals 14 residues. The DNA has 33 bases, all within the CDR3, and is read from base 1. V and J are truncated by 1 base and 1 base respectively, leaving an intervening sequence of 10 bases. Based on the germline V gene (reference sequence), the CDR1 and CDR2 sequences are DFQATT and SNEGSKA. Study-wide findings and limitations: Expanding Tregs with activated donor B cells appeared to identify the most biologically relevant and donor-specific TCRbeta repertoire. Because only a small number of patients were included, the study had limitations, and the results will need to be validated in larger populations as well as under other immunosuppression protocols. Because the PCR primers were changed over time for some patients, nucleotide-level comparison could not be performed across the samples from those patients. Although technical replication error seemed to be minimal, the question of biological reproducibility was not addressed directly. In tolerant patients, the expansion of donor-specific Tregs was greater than global Treg expansion, suggesting that the expansion was antigen-driven rather than nonspecific.

For TCRbeta CDR3 sequencing, genomic DNA from the sorted cells was extracted using the QIAGEN DNeasy Blood and Tissue Kit. Through immunoSEQ, high-throughput TCRbeta CDR3 sequencing was done commercially, including PCR amplification with internal controls and bias correction. The paper's processing steps were these. A unique productive TCRbeta sequence was defined by the CDR3 nucleotide sequence when primers matched, and otherwise by the CDR3 amino acid sequence together with the Vbeta and Jbeta genes. Sorting error was corrected by removing sequences shared between sorted populations at a frequency ratio of 2:1 or less, and the remaining shared sequences were assigned to the higher population. Sequences were defined as donor-reactive when expanded at least 5-fold in CFSE-low cells versus unstimulated cells and present at a frequency of at least 0.01% in CFSE-low cells. Jensen-Shannon divergence calculated on the top 100 TCRbeta sequences ranked by frequency was used to measure repertoire divergence. For samples with multiple sequencing runs, sorting error was corrected in each run separately before the runs were combined. This is the immuneACCESS table as TCRdb keeps it, with only in-frame sequences that have V and J called. A part of the clones is gone; compared with another copy, unresolved V genes explain less than half, and the rest is unexplained. D and trimming come from the DNA, and the V and J calls and clone size come from that table. The record for this sample contains tens of thousands of clones. The top ten hold roughly 0.93% of the sample.

The sample's time point, from its label and the paper: blood sample drawn before combined kidney and bone marrow transplant. Thawed PBMCs were FACS-sorted into unstimulated Tregs (CD4+CD25+CD127-), CD4+ non-Tregs (CD4+CD25-), CD4 cells and CD8 cells. The patients were several recipients of combined kidney and bone marrow transplants from the ITN036ST trial, and samples were available only for these trial subjects. Healthy control blood was separated into PBMCs by Ficoll density gradient and cryopreserved, and patient PBMCs were collected both before and after transplant. This TCR was recovered from a human donor who received a combined kidney and bone marrow transplant. Recombination joined TRBV20-1 with TRBJ1-2, with the D gene call left open. Sequencing used CD4+ T cells from blood, obtained before the transplant. CDR3 protein: CSARGAGYNYGYTF. The sequenced CDR3 bases are TGCAGTGCTAGAGGGGCGGGTTATAACTATGGC.